This is a list of T cell receptor beta chains from one sample in a study of OX40 agonist ivuxolimab in advanced cancers. Sequenced by immunoSEQ multiplex PCR; TCRdb stores in-frame clones only, minus some. Here the sample spans 35,000 to 45,000 clones, 76% being singletons. The sample was CD4+ or CD8+ T cells sorted from blood, taken in a trial of the OX40 agonist ivuxolimab. The receptors shown here come from an adult with an advanced solid tumor such as melanoma, head and neck, liver or kidney cancer. Each CDR3 is given with its conserved first and last residue. A D gene is named only where the DNA matches it firmly. Size tells how often a clone was seen (once, few, many) or the class of an expanded clone, and some rows leave it out.

j_gene,v_gene,abundance,d_gene,CDR3nt,CDR3aa
TRBJ2-3,TRBV6-4,-,-,TGTGCCCTATTCCCCTGGGGGGCGACAGATACGCAGTATTTT,CALFPWGATDTQYF
TRBJ1-2,TRBV5-1,once,-,TGCGCCAGCAGCTTGGGCCATCAAGAGGGTGGCTACACCTTC,CASSLGHQEGGYTF
TRBJ1-1,TRBV29-1,-,-,TGCAGCGCACGGTACAGGGAGGGGACTGAAGCTTTCTTT,CSARYREGTEAFF
TRBJ1-2,TRBV2,-,-,TGTGCCAGCAGTGGGGGACGGGATGGCTACACCTTC,CASSGGRDGYTF
TRBJ1-3,TRBV9,-,-,TGTGCCAGCAGCGTAACAGGGCCCCTCTCTGGAAACACCATATATTTT,CASSVTGPLSGNTIYF
TRBJ1-5,TRBV6-5,-,TRBD1,TGTGCCAGCAGTTACGACAGGGGGCTCGGGCAGCCCCAGCATTTT,CASSYDRGLGQPQHF
TRBJ1-2,TRBV7-9,-,TRBD1,TGTGCCAGCAGTCCCGGGACAGGGGCCACTAACTATGGCTACACCTTC,CASSPGTGATNYGYTF
TRBJ1-5,TRBV6-1,-,TRBD1,TGTGCCAGCAGTGAGGGCGGCAGGGGGCTTCAGCCCCAGCATTTT,CASSEGGRGLQPQHF
TRBJ1-1,TRBV5-1,few,TRBD1,TGCGCCAGCAGCGAAGGGGGCGGGAACACTGAAGCTTTCTTT,CASSEGGGNTEAFF
TRBJ2-3,TRBV30,-,-,TGTGCCTGGAGTCCAGGGACGCGAGATACGCAGTATTTT,CAWSPGTRDTQYF
TRBJ1-6,TRBV2,-,-,TGTGCCAGCTCCTTGCGGGAAAGCTCCTATAATTCACCCCTCCACTTT,CASSLRESSYNSPLHF
TRBJ2-5,TRBV2,-,-,TGTGCCAGCAGTGTGTTTGAGGAGACCCAGTACTTC,CASSVFEETQYF
TRBJ1-2,TRBV28,-,-,TGTGCCAGCAGTCCGATAAACAGGGTCGGCTACACCTTC,CASSPINRVGYTF
TRBJ1-2,TRBV7-9,-,-,TGTGCCAGCAGCTTAGACACCGGGACGCCCTATGGCTACACCTTC,CASSLDTGTPYGYTF
TRBJ2-2,TRBV10-2,-,-,TGCGCCAGCAGTGAGTGGGGGGTAGGGGACACCGGGGAGCTGTTTTTT,CASSEWGVGDTGELFF
TRBJ2-5,TRBV13,-,TRBD1,TGTGCCAGCAGCCCAAAATCCAGACAGGGCCAGACCCAGTACTTC,CASSPKSRQGQTQYF
TRBJ1-1,TRBV2,-,-,TGTGCCAGCAGCGGAAACGGACGTTACACTGAAGCTTTCTTT,CASSGNGRYTEAFF
TRBJ1-3,TRBV9,-,-,TGTGCCAGCAGCGGGGGGGTGCTCTCTGGAAACACCATATATTTT,CASSGGVLSGNTIYF
TRBJ1-6,TRBV4-1,once,-,TGCGCCAGCAGCCTCGGGGATCCCAGGGGCTCCTATAATTCACCCCTCCACTTT,CASSLGDPRGSYNSPLHF
TRBJ2-7,TRBV27,many,-,TGTGCCAGCAGTAAAGTTCCCTACGAGCAGTACTTC,CASSKVPYEQYF
TRBJ2-7,TRBV7-2,-,TRBD2,TGTGCCAGCAGCCCACTGGCTAGCGGGGGGGCCTACGAGCAGTACTTC,CASSPLASGGAYEQYF
TRBJ1-6,TRBV27,-,TRBD1,TGTGCCAGCAAGGGCAGGGGGCTTTATTCACCCCTCCACTTT,CASKGRGLYSPLHF
TRBJ2-5,TRBV9,-,-,TGTGCCAGCAGCGTAGTTGGGAATTACCAAGAGACCCAGTACTTC,CASSVVGNYQETQYF
TRBJ2-1,TRBV6-5,-,-,TGTGCCAGCAGTGCCGGTAGCTCCTACAATGAGCAGTTCTTC,CASSAGSSYNEQFF
TRBJ1-1,TRBV5-1,-,-,TGCGCCAGCAGCTTGGCCCGGGCCTGGGGGAACACTGAAGCTTTCTTT,CASSLARAWGNTEAFF
TRBJ1-1,TRBV30,-,-,TGTGCCTGGAGAACAGGCTCTATGAACACTGAAGCTTTCTTT,CAWRTGSMNTEAFF
TRBJ1-4,TRBV29-1,-,-,TGCAGCGGCCGGGTGTCGGGCGCAACTAATGAAAAACTGTTTTTT,CSGRVSGATNEKLFF
TRBJ1-1,TRBV7-6,-,-,TGTGCCAGCAGCTTAACTATTGGGGGGAGGACTGAAGCTTTCTTT,CASSLTIGGRTEAFF
TRBJ2-2,TRBV12-5,few,-,TGTGCTAGTGGTTCAGGGGCGAACACCGGGGAGCTGTTTTTT,CASGSGANTGELFF
TRBJ2-1,TRBV4-1,-,TRBD2,TGCGCCAGCAGCCATGGGGACTATAGCTCCTACAATGAGCAGTTCTTC,CASSHGDYSSYNEQFF
TRBJ2-1,TRBV5-5,-,-,TGTGCCAGCAGTCGTCCTGGTGAGATTGAGCAGTTCTTC,CASSRPGEIEQFF
TRBJ1-3,TRBV7-9,-,-,TGTGCCAGCAGCTTACGGATTTCTCAGGGTGCGGGAAACACCATATATTTT,CASSLRISQGAGNTIYF
TRBJ2-7,TRBV7-9,-,TRBD2,TGTGCCAGCAACCCCTCGAGGCGGGGGGTTATGTACGAGCAGTACTTC,CASNPSRRGVMYEQYF
TRBJ1-2,TRBV5-1,-,-,TGCGCCAGCAGCTTGGAACCGGCTAACTATGGCTACACCTTC,CASSLEPANYGYTF
TRBJ1-4,TRBV10-2,once,-,TGCGCCAGCAGTGAGGGCAGCCTTAATGAAAAACTGTTTTTT,CASSEGSLNEKLFF
TRBJ2-4,TRBV2,few,TRBD2,TGTGCCAGCACCGAGTGGATCGGGGGGATAGCCAAAAACATTCAGTACTTC,CASTEWIGGIAKNIQYF
TRBJ1-1,TRBV6-5,few,-,TGTGCCAGCACCTACCCCTTACAGGAAGCTTTCTTT,CASTYPLQEAFF
TRBJ1-2,TRBV2,-,-,TGTGCCAGCAGTGAAACGGATTATGGCTACACCTTC,CASSETDYGYTF
TRBJ2-1,TRBV25-1,once,TRBD1,TGTGCCAGCAGTGATCCCCCCGCGGGACAGGGGGGCTACAATGAGCAGTTCTTC,CASSDPPAGQGGYNEQFF
TRBJ2-7,TRBV7-2,-,TRBD1,TGTGCCAGCAGCTTAGGGGGGTATTGGACAGGGCTTGGCGAGCAGTACTTC,CASSLGGYWTGLGEQYF
TRBJ1-2,TRBV7-2,few,TRBD1,TGTGCCAGCACCCTATCCAGGGGGCCGGGTGGCTACACCTTC,CASTLSRGPGGYTF
TRBJ2-3,TRBV5-1,-,TRBD2,TGCGCCAGCAGCTCTCATAGCGGGGGGACCACAGATACGCAGTATTTT,CASSSHSGGTTDTQYF
TRBJ2-2,TRBV6-1,-,TRBD1,TGCGCCAGCACCGGACAGGGAGAGGTGTCCGGGGAGCTGTTTTTT,CASTGQGEVSGELFF
TRBJ1-2,TRBV6-1,-,-,TGTGCCAGCAGTGAACAGACAGGAGGCCTCTATGGCTACACCTTC,CASSEQTGGLYGYTF
TRBJ2-3,TRBV27,-,TRBD2,TGTGCCAGCAGCCTAACTGGGACTAGGGTTGGAACAGATACGCAGTATTTT,CASSLTGTRVGTDTQYF
TRBJ2-3,TRBV29-1,-,TRBD1,TGCAGCGTTGATTTCGACAGGGACACAGATACGCAGTATTTT,CSVDFDRDTDTQYF
TRBJ2-7,TRBV5-6,-,-,TGTGCCAGCAGCCCCCTGAGGGGCCGGGAGCAGTACTTC,CASSPLRGREQYF
TRBJ2-1,TRBV5-1,-,-,TGCGCCAGCAGCTTGGAAGGGTGGGGGGGGCGGAATGAGCAGTTCTTC,CASSLEGWGGRNEQFF
TRBJ2-1,TRBV6-1,-,-,TGTGCCACCGAGGGTGAGCAGTTCTTC,CATEGEQFF
TRBJ1-2,TRBV19,few,-,TGTGCCAGTAGTTCCCCCCCGGGGGACTATGGCTACACCTTC,CASSSPPGDYGYTF
TRBJ2-2,TRBV29-1,few,TRBD2,TGCAGCGTTACCCTGGGACTAGCGGCCGCGAACACCGGGGAGCTGTTTTTT,CSVTLGLAAANTGELFF
TRBJ1-2,TRBV5-1,-,TRBD1,TGCGCCAGCAGCCGGGACAGGGCCACCCATGGCTACACCTTC,CASSRDRATHGYTF
TRBJ1-2,TRBV27,once,TRBD1,TGTGCCAGCAGTCAGCCCGACAGGGTCGGCTACACCTTC,CASSQPDRVGYTF
TRBJ2-5,TRBV5-6,once,-,TGTGCCAGCAGCTTGGCCTGGAGGGGAGAGACCCAGTACTTC,CASSLAWRGETQYF